This T cell receptor (beta chain) was identified in a study of blood T cell repertoires in COVID-19. Study details: COVID-19 samples from acute and convalescent phases originated in the United States, Italy and Spain.

Losses at the gene ends were 6 bases for V and 0 bases for J; bases not matched to a gene: 8. There are 15 residues in the CDR3. Profiled with immunoSEQ multiplex PCR; TCRdb holds only in-frame clones, not every one. The profile covers about 190,000 clones, with roughly 88% appearing a single time and 3.5% to 4.5% taken by the ten largest. This receptor was identified in a woman aged 25 to 39 with acute or convalescent COVID-19. Source material: peripheral blood. The V and J genes are TRBV23-1 and TRBJ2-7, with 7 positions matching TRBD1. TRBV23-1 is classed as an ORF, of uncertain function. In DNA, the CDR3 is TGCGCCAGCAGCTACGGACAGGCCTACTCCTACGAGCAGTACTTC. This gives the protein CASSYGQAYSYEQYF.